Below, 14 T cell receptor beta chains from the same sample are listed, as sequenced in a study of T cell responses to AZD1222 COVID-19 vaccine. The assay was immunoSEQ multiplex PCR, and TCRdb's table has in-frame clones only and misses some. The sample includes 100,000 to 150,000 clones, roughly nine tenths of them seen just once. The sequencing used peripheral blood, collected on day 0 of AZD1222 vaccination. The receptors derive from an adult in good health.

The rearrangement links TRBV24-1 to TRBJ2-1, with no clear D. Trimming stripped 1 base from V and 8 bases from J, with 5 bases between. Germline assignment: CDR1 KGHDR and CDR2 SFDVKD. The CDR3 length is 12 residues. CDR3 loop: CATSDFWYEQFF. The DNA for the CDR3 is TGTGCCACCAGTGATTTTTGGTATGAGCAGTTCTTC.

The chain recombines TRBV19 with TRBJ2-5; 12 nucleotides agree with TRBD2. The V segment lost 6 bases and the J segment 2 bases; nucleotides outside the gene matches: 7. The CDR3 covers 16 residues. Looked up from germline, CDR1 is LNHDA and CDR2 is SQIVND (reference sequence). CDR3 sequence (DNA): TGTGCCAGTAGGGACCTCGGACTAGCGGGACAAGAGACCCAGTACTTC. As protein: CASRDLGLAGQETQYF.

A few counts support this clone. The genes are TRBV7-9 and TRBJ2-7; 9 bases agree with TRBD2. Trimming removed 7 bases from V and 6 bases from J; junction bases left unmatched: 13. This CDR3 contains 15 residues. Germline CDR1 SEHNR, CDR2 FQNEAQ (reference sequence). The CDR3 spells CASNPQGTSMGEQYF. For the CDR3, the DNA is TGTGCCAGCAACCCTCAAGGGACTAGCATGGGCGAGCAGTACTTC.

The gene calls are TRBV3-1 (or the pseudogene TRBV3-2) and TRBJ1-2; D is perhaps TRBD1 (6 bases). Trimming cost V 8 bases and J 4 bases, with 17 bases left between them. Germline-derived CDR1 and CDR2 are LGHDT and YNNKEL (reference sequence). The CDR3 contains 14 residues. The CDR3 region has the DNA TGTGCCAGCGGCTACAGTTCGACAGGCTATGGCTACACCTTC. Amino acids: CASGYSSTGYGYTF.

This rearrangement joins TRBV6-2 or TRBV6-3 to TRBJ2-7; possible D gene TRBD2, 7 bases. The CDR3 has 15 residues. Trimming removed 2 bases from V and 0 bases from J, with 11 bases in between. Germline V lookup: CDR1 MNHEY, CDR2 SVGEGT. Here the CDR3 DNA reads TGTGCCAGCAGTTACGAGGCGGGGGCCTCCTACGAGCAGTACTTC. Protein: CASSYEAGASYEQYF.

The CDR3 loop is CASSLAMTSIEETQYF. The CDR3 bases are TGCGCCAGCAGCTTGGCCATGACCTCGATTGAAGAGACCCAGTACTTC. The chain combines TRBV5-1 with TRBJ2-5; D unclear. The CDR3 is made up of 16 amino acids. Trimming took 0 bases from V and 3 from J, leaving 15 bases between them. Germline CDR1 SGHRS, CDR2 YFSETQ.

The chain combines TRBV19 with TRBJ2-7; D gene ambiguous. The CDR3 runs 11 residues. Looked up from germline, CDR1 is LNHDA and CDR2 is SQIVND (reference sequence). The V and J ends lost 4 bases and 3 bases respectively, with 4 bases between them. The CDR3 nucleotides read TGTGCCAGTAGTAACCGCTACGAGCAGTACTTC. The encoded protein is CASSNRYEQYF.

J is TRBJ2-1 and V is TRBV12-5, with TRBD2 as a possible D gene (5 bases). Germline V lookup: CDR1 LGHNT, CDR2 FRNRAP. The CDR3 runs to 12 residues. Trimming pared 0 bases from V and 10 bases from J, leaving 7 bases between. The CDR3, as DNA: TGTGCTAGTGGTTTGGTACGGAGGGAGCAGTTCTTC. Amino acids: CASGLVRREQFF.

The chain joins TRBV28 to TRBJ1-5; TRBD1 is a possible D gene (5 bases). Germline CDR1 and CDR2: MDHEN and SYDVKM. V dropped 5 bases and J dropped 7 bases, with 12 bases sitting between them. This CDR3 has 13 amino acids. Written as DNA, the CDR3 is TGTGCCAGCAGTCTGCAGGGTGGCCAGCCCCAGCATTTT. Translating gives CASSLQGGQPQHF.

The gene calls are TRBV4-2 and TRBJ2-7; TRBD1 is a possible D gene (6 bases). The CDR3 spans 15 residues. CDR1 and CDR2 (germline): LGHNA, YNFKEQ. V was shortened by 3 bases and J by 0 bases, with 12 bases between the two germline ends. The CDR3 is CASSQWTANSYEQYF. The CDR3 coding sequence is TGTGCCAGCAGCCAGTGGACAGCTAACTCCTACGAGCAGTACTTC.

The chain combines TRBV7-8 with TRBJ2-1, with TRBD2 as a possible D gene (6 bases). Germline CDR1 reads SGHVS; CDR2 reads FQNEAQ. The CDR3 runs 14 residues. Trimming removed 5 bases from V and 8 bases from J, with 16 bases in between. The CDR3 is CASSLPGLRDEQFF. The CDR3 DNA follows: TGTGCCAGCAGCCTTCCGGGACTCCGGGATGAGCAGTTCTTC. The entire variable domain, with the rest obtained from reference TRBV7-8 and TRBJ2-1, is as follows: GAGVSQSPRYKVAKRGQDVALRCDPISGHVSLFWYQQALGQGPEFLTYFQNEAQLDKSGLPSDRFFAERPEGSVSTLKIQRTQQEDSAVYLCASSLPGLRDEQFFGPGTRLTVL.

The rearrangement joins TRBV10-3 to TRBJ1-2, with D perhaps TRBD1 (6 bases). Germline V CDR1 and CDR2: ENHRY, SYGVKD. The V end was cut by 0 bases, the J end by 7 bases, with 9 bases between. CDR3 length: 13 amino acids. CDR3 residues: CAISESPGVGYTF. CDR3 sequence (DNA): TGTGCCATCAGTGAGTCCCCAGGGGTTGGCTACACCTTC.

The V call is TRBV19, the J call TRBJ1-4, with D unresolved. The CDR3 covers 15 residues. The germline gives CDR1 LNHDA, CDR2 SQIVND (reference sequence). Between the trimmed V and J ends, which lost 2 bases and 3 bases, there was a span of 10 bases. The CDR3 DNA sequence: TGTGCCAGTAGTATATGGGTGACCTCTAATGAAAAACTGTTTTTT. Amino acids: CASSIWVTSNEKLFF.

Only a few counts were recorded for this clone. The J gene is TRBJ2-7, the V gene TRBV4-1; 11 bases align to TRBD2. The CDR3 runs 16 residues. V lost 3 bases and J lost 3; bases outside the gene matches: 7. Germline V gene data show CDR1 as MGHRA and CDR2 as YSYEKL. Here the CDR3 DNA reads TGCGCCAGCAGCCACGGTTCGGGACTAGCGGTCTACGAGCAGTACTTC. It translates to CASSHGSGLAVYEQYF.